The 32 T cell receptor beta chains listed next were all sequenced from one sample in a study of OX40 agonist ivuxolimab in advanced cancers. Library generation was performed with the immunoSEQ multiplex PCR assay. TCRdb took this table from immuneACCESS and kept in-frame rearrangements with V and J called. Such tables lack part of the clones; where checked against another copy, unresolved V genes explain under half of the gap, and the rest is unexplained. In this sample the table shows around 95,000 clones, approximately 91% of which occur a single time. Of the sample, around 0.16% is held by the ten largest clones. The specimen was CD4+ or CD8+ T cells sorted from blood, collected in a trial of the OX40 agonist ivuxolimab. Receptors were obtained from an adult with an advanced solid tumor such as melanoma, head and neck, liver or kidney cancer.

A single count supports this clone. V usage is TRBV5-6 and J usage is TRBJ1-2; the D is unclear. V was cut by 0 bases and J by 8 bases, with 14 bases left in between. There are 14 residues in the CDR3. The germline V gene has CDR1 SGHDT and CDR2 YYEEEE. The chain's CDR3 is CASSLEALLRGYTF. CDR3 DNA sequence: TGTGCCAGCAGCTTGGAGGCCCTCTTGAGGGGCTACACCTTC. The entire variable domain, with the rest obtained from reference TRBV5-6 and TRBJ1-2, is as follows: DAGVTQSPTHLIKTRGQQVTLRCSPKSGHDTVSWYQQALGQGPQFIFQYYEEEERQRGNFPDRFSGHQFPNYSSELNVNALLLGDSALYLCASSLEALLRGYTFGSGTRLTVV.

This chain links TRBV6-6 with TRBJ1-4, with a weak D call TRBD1 (5 bases). Trimming removed 8 bases at V and 8 bases at J, with 18 bases between. CDR3 length: 14 amino acids. Germline CDR1 and CDR2: MNHNY and SVGAGI (reference sequence). Here the CDR3 reads CASGRGGGREKLFF. The CDR3, as DNA: TGTGCCAGCGGGCGCGGGGGAGGTAGGGAAAAACTGTTTTTT.

The chain employs TRBV19 and TRBJ1-1; maybe TRBD1 (5 bases). Between the trimmed V and J ends, which lost 1 base and 0 bases, there was a span of 9 bases. The germline CDR1 and CDR2 sequences are LNHDA and SQIVND (reference sequence). The CDR3 totals 15 residues. The CDR3 reads CASSIGGTLNTEAFF. As DNA, the CDR3 is TGTGCCAGTAGTATAGGGGGGACGTTGAACACTGAAGCTTTCTTT. Based on the CDR3 plus reference TRBV19 and TRBJ1-1, the full variable domain is DGGITQSPKYLFRKEGQNVTLSCEQNLNHDAMYWYRQDPGQGLRLIYYSQIVNDFQKGDIAEGYSVSREKKESFPLTVTSAQKNPTAFYLCASSIGGTLNTEAFFGQGTRLTVV.

This chain links TRBV18 with TRBJ1-4, with 10 bases lining up with TRBD1. Per germline, CDR1 KGHSH and CDR2 LQKENI. This CDR3 contains 15 residues. Unmatched junction bases numbered 2, after V lost 3 bases and J lost 4 bases. CDR3 nucleotide sequence: TGTGCCAGCTCACCCGACAGGGGGCTTAATGAAAAACTGTTTTTT. Protein: CASSPDRGLNEKLFF.

The V gene is TRBV21-1, the J gene TRBJ1-3; the table calls TRBD1, which could not be checked here. TRBV21-1 is classified as a pseudogene. This CDR3 has 16 residues. The CDR3 reads CASSEIQGARGYTIYF. The DNA for the CDR3 is TGTGCCAGCAGCGAGATTCAGGGGGCGCGTGGATACACCATATATTTT.

V is TRBV25-1 and J is TRBJ2-3, with D perhaps given as TRBD1 or TRBD2 (7 bases each). CDR1 is MGHDK, CDR2 SYGVNS, per germline. The ends were cut back, 6 bases at V and 3 bases at J, with 10 bases in the middle. The CDR3 sequence is 13 residues long. The CDR3 region has the DNA TGTGCCAGCAGCAGGGGGGGAACAGATACGCAGTATTTT. This sequence encodes CASSRGGTDTQYF.

The chain joins TRBV6-5 to TRBJ2-7; 7 positions match TRBD1. The CDR3 sequence is 13 residues long. V lost 6 bases, J lost 3 bases, and 5 bases stayed unmatched. From germline, CDR1 is MNHEY and CDR2 SVGAGI. The CDR3 sequence: CASSTGQIYEQYF. The CDR3 bases are TGTGCCAGCAGCACGGGACAGATCTACGAGCAGTACTTC.

CDR3 sequence: CASSLDRSTGELFF. The CDR3 nucleotides are TGTGCCAGCAGCTTAGACAGAAGTACCGGGGAGCTGTTTTTT. The genes are TRBV11-2 and TRBJ2-2; D is uncertain. The CDR3 contains 14 residues. The germline V gene has CDR1 SGHAT and CDR2 FQNNGV. Trimming pared 0 bases from V and 5 bases from J, leaving 7 bases between.

The J gene is TRBJ2-6, the V gene TRBV19, with a possible D match to TRBD1 (6 bases). CDR3 length: 13 amino acids. The germline V and J ends were trimmed by 9 bases and 4 bases, with 10 bases remaining between them. Per germline, CDR1 LNHDA and CDR2 SQIVND (reference sequence). DNA for the CDR3: TGTGCCAGAACAGGGTTCGGGGCCAACGTCCTGACTTTC. Residues: CARTGFGANVLTF.

This chain joins TRBV11-2 and TRBJ2-2; no firm D call. The CDR3 consists of 13 residues. Germline loops: CDR1 SGHAT, CDR2 FQNNGV. V was trimmed by 7 bases and J by 4 bases, leaving 10 bases between them. CDR3: CASTPWGTGELFF. Here the CDR3 DNA reads TGTGCCAGCACCCCTTGGGGCACCGGGGAGCTGTTTTTT.

The chain has TRBV5-1 and TRBJ2-7, with D maybe TRBD2 (6 bases). V lost 4 bases and J lost 4, with 15 bases in between. The length of the CDR3 is 14 residues. The germline V gene encodes CDR1 SGHRS and CDR2 YFSETQ. CDR3 protein: CASSRGTTKYEQYF. CDR3 bases: TGCGCCAGCAGCCGCGGGACGACAAAGTACGAGCAGTACTTC.

The rearrangement uses TRBV9 and TRBJ1-1, with D maybe TRBD1 (6 bases). Germline assignment: CDR1 SGDLS and CDR2 YYNGEE. Between the trimmed V and J ends, which lost 0 bases and 1 base, there was a span of 10 bases. The CDR3 has 15 residues. CDR3 bases: TGTGCCAGCAGCGTAGCCGGCAGGGGGAACACTGAAGCTTTCTTT. Translation gives CASSVAGRGNTEAFF.

J is TRBJ2-7 and V is TRBV28; D may be TRBD2 (5 bases). CDR1 MDHEN and CDR2 SYDVKM come from the germline V gene. The V end lost 2 bases, the J end lost 4 bases, and 15 bases lay between the germline ends. This CDR3 has 15 residues. The CDR3 is CASSLIGGLLYEQYF. The CDR3 DNA follows: TGTGCCAGCAGTTTAATCGGCGGGCTCCTTTACGAGCAGTACTTC.

The chain uses TRBV2 and TRBJ2-7; D not resolved. V was cut by 4 bases and J by 3 bases, with 16 bases left in between. The CDR3 is made up of 15 amino acids. Germline CDR1 is SNHLY and CDR2 is FYNNEI. CDR3 in DNA: TGTGCCAGCAGTGTAGGAACTACCCAAATCTACGAGCAGTACTTC. Amino acid sequence: CASSVGTTQIYEQYF.

V gene TRBV2 combines with J gene TRBJ1-4; 7 positions agree with TRBD1. V shed 3 bases and J 8 bases; nucleotides not matched to a gene: 9. Germline V gives CDR1 SNHLY, CDR2 FYNNEI. There are 15 residues in the CDR3. The CDR3 DNA is TGTGCCAGCAGTGAGGGTACCAGGGGGGAAGAAAAACTGTTTTTT. Protein: CASSEGTRGEEKLFF.

The chain uses TRBV12-5 and TRBJ1-1; D call uncertain. Germline CDR1 LGHNT, CDR2 FRNRAP. The CDR3 contains 16 residues. Trimming took 5 bases from V and 1 from J, leaving 17 bases between them. Here the CDR3 DNA reads TGTGCTAGTGGTCTCGCACTCGGACCGAAGAACACTGAAGCTTTCTTT. Translating gives CASGLALGPKNTEAFF.

The chain has TRBV11-2 and TRBJ1-4; 7 bases are a match to TRBD1. Losses at the gene ends were 0 bases for V and 7 bases for J; bases not matched to a gene: 5. Germline V gives CDR1 SGHAT, CDR2 FQNNGV. The CDR3 length is 15 residues. This CDR3 reads CASSLDQGTAEKLFF. The CDR3 nucleotides are TGTGCCAGCAGCTTAGATCAAGGGACAGCTGAAAAACTGTTTTTT.

CDR3 in DNA: TGCGCCACCGCTAGCGGGATGTGGGAGACCCAGTACTTC. This codes for CATASGMWETQYF. The chain recombines TRBV5-1 with TRBJ2-5, with TRBD2 matching over 9 bases. This CDR3 has 13 amino acids. The trim removed 9 bases at V and 5 bases at J, leaving 8 bases unmatched. CDR1 and CDR2 from the germline V gene are SGHRS and YFSETQ.

The chain recombines TRBV4-2 with TRBJ2-2; possible D gene TRBD2, 6 bases. In germline, CDR1 is LGHNA, CDR2 YNFKEQ. This CDR3 has 14 amino acids. Trimming removed 4 bases from V and 3 bases from J, with 9 bases in between. CDR3 residues: CASSLQRDTGELFF. CDR3 nucleotides: TGTGCCAGCAGCCTCCAGCGGGACACCGGGGAGCTGTTTTTT.

The V gene is TRBV19, the J gene TRBJ2-5; D is perhaps TRBD1 (6 bases). Trimming pared 1 base from V and 5 bases from J, leaving 14 bases between. Germline V gives CDR1 LNHDA, CDR2 SQIVND (reference sequence). CDR3 length: 15 residues. CDR3 coding DNA: TGTGCCAGTAGTATAGCCCTCATTAGGGGGGAGACCCAGTACTTC. This encodes CASSIALIRGETQYF.

The chain combines TRBV15 with TRBJ2-7; a possible D gene is TRBD1 (5 bases). Germline CDR1 is LNHNV and CDR2 is YYDKDF (reference sequence). Trimming removed 4 bases from V and 6 bases from J, with 13 bases in between. The CDR3 consists of 13 residues. This chain's CDR3 is CATSIRPQGEQYF. In DNA form, the CDR3 reads TGTGCCACCAGCATTAGACCCCAGGGCGAGCAGTACTTC.

Of note for this clone: Other nucleotide sequences from this sample produce the same CDR3. The chain recombines TRBV6-4 with TRBJ2-3; maybe TRBD1 (6 bases). The ends were cut back, 3 bases at V and 6 bases at J, with 13 bases in the middle. This CDR3 contains 14 residues. Germline-derived CDR1 and CDR2 are MRHNA and SNTAGT. CDR3 sequence: CASSDGGRRDTQYF. The CDR3 region has the DNA TGTGCCAGCAGTGATGGGGGCCGCCGTGATACGCAGTATTTT.

V gene TRBV29-1 combines with J gene TRBJ1-2; TRBD1 agrees at 9 bases. This CDR3 comprises 15 residues. The germline CDR1 and CDR2 sequences are SQVTM and ANQGSEA. The ends lost 7 bases at V and 0 bases at J; junction bases unmatched: 9. The CDR3 DNA sequence: TGCAGCGCTGTGGAGGGGACAGGGTCTAACTATGGCTACACCTTC. Protein: CSAVEGTGSNYGYTF.

The chain employs TRBV6-4 and TRBJ2-3; D possibly matches TRBD1 or TRBD2 (5 bases each). Per the germline V gene, CDR1 is MRHNA and CDR2 is SNTAGT. The germline V and J ends were trimmed by 5 bases and 4 bases, with 10 bases remaining between them. The CDR3 consists of 13 residues. The CDR3 DNA reads TGTGCCAGCAGTTTTAGAGGGGCAGATACGCAGTATTTT. Translated: CASSFRGADTQYF.

The rearrangement uses TRBV29-1 and TRBJ2-7, with 10 bases fitting TRBD1. V lost 6 bases and J lost 6; bases outside the gene matches: 8. The CDR3 totals 13 residues. Germline values: CDR1 SQVTM, CDR2 ANQGSEA. CDR3 nucleotides: TGCAGCGTAAACGACAGGGGGCTAGGCGAGCAGTACTTC. Translating it yields CSVNDRGLGEQYF.

Turning to this clone: Other DNA sequences in the same sample also yield this CDR3. The genes are TRBV7-9 and TRBJ1-1; 9 nucleotides line up with TRBD1. The CDR3 sequence is 15 residues long. Germline CDR1 and CDR2: SEHNR and FQNEAQ (reference sequence). J lost 0 bases, V lost 6 bases, and 5 bases had no gene match. In DNA, the CDR3 is TGTGCCAGCAGATCGGACAGGGGCATGAACACTGAAGCTTTCTTT. It yields the protein CASRSDRGMNTEAFF.

The genes are TRBV9 and TRBJ1-2; no firm D call. V was pared by 0 bases and J by 2 bases, with 8 bases between. Germline CDR1 and CDR2: SGDLS and YYNGEE. The length of the CDR3 is 14 residues. The chain's CDR3 is CASSVGDLNYGYTF. In DNA, the CDR3 is TGTGCCAGCAGCGTAGGGGATTTAAACTATGGCTACACCTTC.

This chain uses TRBV6-1 with TRBJ2-2; 8 positions match TRBD1. The CDR3 has 15 amino acids. From germline, CDR1 is MNHNS and CDR2 SASEGT. J gave up 10 bases and V 5 bases, and 12 bases lay outside the gene matches. The CDR3: CASSTGTGVLVELFF. The DNA for the CDR3 is TGTGCCAGCAGTACCGGGACAGGAGTCCTTGTGGAGCTGTTTTTT.

This clone was observed a few times. The J gene is TRBJ1-1, the V gene TRBV2; D gene unclear. The germline V gene has CDR1 SNHLY and CDR2 FYNNEI. CDR3 length: 10 residues. V was shortened by 3 bases and J by 8 bases, with 4 bases between the two germline ends. CDR3 nucleotide sequence: TGTGCCAGCAGTGACGACGAAGCTTTCTTT. Translating it yields CASSDDEAFF.

The rearrangement links TRBV5-1 to TRBJ2-7, with D unresolved. V shed 4 bases and J shed 1 base, with 12 bases lying between them. Germline V gene data show CDR1 as SGHRS and CDR2 as YFSETQ. The CDR3 length is 14 residues. Here the CDR3 DNA reads TGCGCCAGCAGCGTGTATTTTGGATCCTACGAGCAGTACTTC. This encodes CASSVYFGSYEQYF.

The chain carries TRBV7-3 and TRBJ2-7; possible D gene TRBD1, 5 bases. Germline loops: CDR1 SGHTA, CDR2 FQGTGA. The CDR3 runs 15 residues. V was shortened by 1 base and J by 1 base, with 11 bases between the two germline ends. CDR3 sequence: CASSLSAGMSYEQYF. Written as DNA, the CDR3 is TGTGCCAGCAGCTTAAGTGCAGGGATGTCCTACGAGCAGTACTTC. Variable domain in full (rest from reference TRBV7-3 and TRBJ2-7): GAGVSQTPSNKVTEKGKYVELRCDPISGHTALYWYRQSLGQGPEFLIYFQGTGAADDSGLPNDRFFAVRPEGSVSTLKIQRTERGDSAVYLCASSLSAGMSYEQYFGPGTRLTVT.

The chain is built from TRBV7-3 and TRBJ2-3, with D possibly matching TRBD1 (6 bases). Deletions cut 2 bases from V and 5 bases from J, with 14 bases between. The length of the CDR3 is 15 residues. Germline V CDR1 and CDR2: SGHTA, FQGTGA. DNA of the CDR3: TGTGCCAGCAGCTTACAGGGGAGAAGAGTAGATACGCAGTATTTT. The encoded protein is CASSLQGRRVDTQYF. The complete variable domain, with remaining parts taken from reference TRBV7-3 and TRBJ2-3, reads GAGVSQTPSNKVTEKGKYVELRCDPISGHTALYWYRQSLGQGPEFLIYFQGTGAADDSGLPNDRFFAVRPEGSVSTLKIQRTERGDSAVYLCASSLQGRRVDTQYFGPGTRLTVL.